This T cell receptor beta chain was sequenced for a study of OX40 agonist ivuxolimab in advanced cancers. Study-wide results and limits: Expanded peripheral T cell antigen specificity was not determined.

A word on this clone: No antigen is known for it.

Repertoires were generated with immunoSEQ multiplex PCR, while TCRdb's copy carries only in-frame clones and drops some. The sample includes 60,000 to 80,000 clones, roughly 88% of them seen just once. The sample here was CD4+ or CD8+ T cells sorted from blood, taken in a trial of the OX40 agonist ivuxolimab. This sequence originates from an adult with an advanced solid tumor such as melanoma, head and neck, liver or kidney cancer.

CDR3 amino acids: CSVEDRAGDFNEQYF. DNA of the CDR3: TGCAGCGTTGAAGATCGAGCGGGAGACTTTAACGAGCAGTACTTC. V usage is TRBV29-1 and J usage is TRBJ2-7; 8 nucleotides match TRBD2. After removal of 0 bases from V and 5 bases from J, the junction contained 9 bases not matched to a gene. Germline V gene sequence: CDR1 SQVTM, CDR2 ANQGSEA. The CDR3 contains 15 residues.